This T cell receptor (beta chain) originates from a study of CD8+ T cells in alopecia areata. RNA was isolated and reverse transcribed to cDNA, the sequencing template. The data were produced by immunoSEQ multiplex PCR, yet TCRdb's version contains in-frame clones alone and is incomplete. Found here are roughly 200,000 clones, approximately 62% of them singletons; the top ten hold under 2%. Remarks on this clone: Its antigen remains unknown.

Study results and caveats: Lesional scalp, especially alopecia totalis/universalis, showed higher clonality than normal scalp.

The CDR3 totals 13 residues. Germline-derived CDR1 and CDR2 are WSHSY and SAAADI. V lost 6 bases to trimming and J lost 0 bases, with 6 bases between them. This specimen consisted of CD4+ T cells sorted from blood, obtained at week 0. This TCR was sampled from a human donor with alopecia areata. The chain uses TRBV10-2 and TRBJ2-1; D is unclear. CDR3 region: CASRDSSYNEQFF. In DNA form, the CDR3 reads TGCGCCAGCAGGGATTCCTCCTACAATGAGCAGTTCTTC.